This T cell receptor (beta chain) comes out of a study of T cell repertoires in ileal Crohn's disease. Trimming left V 3 bases short and J 6 bases short, with 5 bases between. The CDR3 is 12 residues long. CDR1 and CDR2 (germline): KGHSH, LQKENI. Specified time point: neoterminal ileum biopsy at postoperative endoscopy, about 6 months after surgery. Produced via immunoSEQ multiplex PCR; TCRdb's table is partial and in-frame only. The sample consists of about 59,000 clones, less than 90% of them appearing once. V usage is TRBV18 and J usage is TRBJ1-4; D ambiguous. This TCR was recovered from an adult with Crohn's disease. Sequencing was performed on ileal tissue. The CDR3 loop is CASSPSDEKLFF. CDR3 nucleotides: TGTGCCAGCTCACCCTCTGATGAAAAACTGTTTTTT.